The rows below give T cell receptor beta chains drawn from one sample of a study of OX40 agonist ivuxolimab in advanced cancers. Clones were read by immunoSEQ multiplex PCR, and TCRdb kept only the in-frame ones, dropping some. The data show some 76,000 clones, approximately 80% seen once. The sequencing here drew on CD4+ or CD8+ T cells sorted from blood, taken in a trial of the OX40 agonist ivuxolimab. The receptors here all came from an adult with an advanced solid tumor such as melanoma, head and neck, liver or kidney cancer. The CDR3 runs from the conserved cysteine through the conserved F or W. Each record gives: CDR3 DNA, CDR3 protein, clone size, V gene, D gene, J gene, CDR3 length. D genes are given only for firm matches. Size is omitted from some rows. Given values are once, few, many or a class for expanded clones.

TGTGCCAGCAGCTTAGGCAACGGGGGCCAGCCCCAGCATTTT CASSLGNGGQPQHF once TRBV5-4 . TRBJ1-5 14
TGTGCCAGCAGCCTCACAGAGGTGGGTCAGCCCCAGCATTTT CASSLTEVGQPQHF . TRBV11-2 . TRBJ1-5 14
TGCGCCAGCAGCTTGGCCGACGTTACTGGGGCCAACGTCCTGACTTTC CASSLADVTGANVLTF . TRBV5-1 . TRBJ2-6 16
TGTGCCAGTAACCAGGACAGGGGGCTTAATCAGCCCCAGCATTTT CASNQDRGLNQPQHF once TRBV19 TRBD1 TRBJ1-5 15
TGTGCCAGCAGGAACAGGGATAATAGCAATCAGCCCCAGCATTTT CASRNRDNSNQPQHF . TRBV28 . TRBJ1-5 15
TGTGCCAGCTCACCCAACGTGGATTCTTATGGCTACACCTTC CASSPNVDSYGYTF . TRBV18 . TRBJ1-2 14
TGTGCCAGCAGCCTAACGGGACATAACAATCAGCCCCAGCATTTT CASSLTGHNNQPQHF . TRBV2 . TRBJ1-5 15
TGTGCCAGCAGCCAAGAAACCGGGACTAGCGGGGGGGCCGGGTTCTCTTGGGAGACCCAGTACTTC CASSQETGTSGGAGFSWETQYF . TRBV4-2 TRBD2 TRBJ2-5 22
TGTGCCAGCAGTTCCGGGGATCAGCCCCAGCATTTT CASSSGDQPQHF once TRBV6-6 . TRBJ1-5 12
TGTGCCAGCAGTTCCCTAGCCGGGATGCCCCAGCATTTT CASSSLAGMPQHF . TRBV27 . TRBJ1-5 13
TGTGCCAGCAGCTTCCGCCCCACAGATACGCAGTATTTT CASSFRPTDTQYF . TRBV7-2 . TRBJ2-3 13
TGTGCCAGCAGTGGCGCGGGGGCCACAGATACGCAGTATTTT CASSGAGATDTQYF . TRBV6-5 . TRBJ2-3 14
TGTGCCAGCAGCCCCCGGGCAGGTCTCAGCTCTGGGGCCAACGTCCTGACTTTC CASSPRAGLSSGANVLTF . TRBV5-4 . TRBJ2-6 18
TGTGCCAGCAGCTCTCTGGGGGCTAGGGATGAGCAGTTCTTC CASSSLGARDEQFF . TRBV7-3 . TRBJ2-1 14
TGTGCCAGTAGTCCCGCCGGACAGGGGGATCTTGGCTACACCTTC CASSPAGQGDLGYTF . TRBV19 TRBD1 TRBJ1-2 15
TGTGCCAGTAGTATTCACGCGGCGAACACCGGGGAGCTGTTTTTT CASSIHAANTGELFF . TRBV19 . TRBJ2-2 15
TGCGCCAGCAGCCCCACCCAGGGGATCGGCTACGAGCAGTACTTC CASSPTQGIGYEQYF once TRBV5-1 . TRBJ2-7 15